This T cell receptor beta chain is from a study of control samples from healthy donors and cancer patients. The repertoire was sequenced with immunoSEQ multiplex PCR; TCRdb's copy has only in-frame clones and lacks some. The sample lists tens of thousands of clones; roughly 86% were seen once. The CDR3 spans 17 residues. V was pared by 5 bases and J by 0 bases, with 5 bases of the junction left unmatched. Per the germline V gene, CDR1 is MGHDK and CDR2 is SYGVNS. Sequencing was performed on blood. The receptor comes from a woman in her forties or fifties in good health. The genes are TRBV25-1 and TRBJ2-1; 12 nucleotides line up with TRBD2. CDR3 residues: CASSWTSGMSSYNEQFF. The CDR3 coding sequence is TGTGCCAGCAGTTGGACTAGCGGGATGAGCTCCTACAATGAGCAGTTCTTC. Supplemented by reference TRBV25-1 and TRBJ2-1, the full variable domain reads EADIYQTPRYLVIGTGKKITLECSQTMGHDKMYWYQQDPGMELHLIHYSYGVNSTEKGDLSSESTVSRIRTEHFPLTLESARPSHTSQYLCASSWTSGMSSYNEQFFGPGTRLTVL.